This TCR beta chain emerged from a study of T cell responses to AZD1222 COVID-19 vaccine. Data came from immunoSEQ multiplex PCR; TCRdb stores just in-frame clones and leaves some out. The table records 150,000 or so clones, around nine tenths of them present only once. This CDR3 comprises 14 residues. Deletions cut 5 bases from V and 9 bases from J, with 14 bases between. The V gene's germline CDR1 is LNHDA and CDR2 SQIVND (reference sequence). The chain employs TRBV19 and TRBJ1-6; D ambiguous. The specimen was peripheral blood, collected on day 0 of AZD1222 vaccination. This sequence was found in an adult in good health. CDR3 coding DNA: TGTGCCAGTAGTCCCGGAGGATTTGGTTCACCCCTCCACTTT. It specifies CASSPGGFGSPLHF.